The present T cell receptor (beta chain) was sequenced within a study of HIV-infected children after antiretroviral therapy interruption. Study background: Four children interrupted treatment; four stayed on continuous treatment. Children's median ages were roughly 9.7 years and 8 years by group. Interruption-arm samples span weeks 0, 12, interruption end (24 or 48), and about 3 years post-study.

Documented treatment: PENTA 11 planned treatment interruption arm or continuous ART arm. From thawed PBMCs, naive CD4+ CD45RA+ CD45RO- T cells were sorted. This clonotype was recorded at least ten times. The CDR3 runs to 16 residues. Germline CDR1 SGHAT, CDR2 FQNNGV. V was trimmed by 2 bases and J by 9 bases, leaving 20 bases between them. The TCR library was built from RNA with a 3' RACE protocol and unique molecular identifiers. TCRdb analysed the 3' RACE reads with MiXCR anew, one entry per CDR3 protein. The profile shows around 40,000 distinct CDR3 sequences, 6.5% of them singletons. The rearrangement uses TRBV11-2 and TRBJ2-1; tentative D call: TRBD1 (6 bases). This sample comprised CD45RA+ CD4+ T cells from PBMCs, pooled from several time points, obtained from a donor given antiretroviral therapy, either interrupted or continuous. Subset indicated: naive CD4+ CD45RA+ CD45RO- T cells. The TCR was taken from a pool of human donors with HIV. The CDR3 loop is CASSLTTGTLSSEQFF. The CDR3 region has the DNA TGTGCCAGCAGCTTAACCACCGGGACATTGAGCAGTGAGCAGTTCTTC.